A selection of T cell receptor beta chains follows, all from one sample in a study of blood T cell repertoires in COVID-19. The data were produced by immunoSEQ multiplex PCR, yet TCRdb's version contains in-frame clones alone and is incomplete. The sample gives about 310,000 clones, 87% of which show up once; 1% is in the top ten. Material for sequencing was peripheral blood. The origin of the receptors is a man aged 50-60 years with active or convalescent COVID-19. CDR3s include the opening cysteine and the closing phenylalanine or tryptophan. Each record gives: D gene, CDR3 length, clone size, J gene, V gene, CDR3 protein, CDR3 DNA. A D gene is named only where the DNA matches it firmly. Size tells how often a clone was seen (once, few, many) or the class of an expanded clone, and some rows leave it out.

D gene: .
CDR3 length: 16
clone size: .
J gene: TRBJ2-7
V gene: TRBV6-5
CDR3 protein: CASSYSMATGEDEQYF
CDR3 DNA: TGTGCCAGCAGTTATTCCATGGCGACGGGGGAAGACGAGCAGTACTTC

D gene: .
CDR3 length: 15
clone size: .
J gene: TRBJ1-3
V gene: TRBV20-1
CDR3 protein: CSASEGLSSGNTIYF
CDR3 DNA: TGCAGTGCTAGTGAGGGGCTCAGCTCTGGAAACACCATATATTTT

D gene: TRBD2
CDR3 length: 17
clone size: .
J gene: TRBJ2-7
V gene: TRBV7-6
CDR3 protein: CASSLVGGSGGAYEQYF
CDR3 DNA: TGTGCCAGCAGCTTAGTCGGGGGCAGCGGGGGGGCCTACGAGCAGTACTTC

D gene: .
CDR3 length: 16
clone size: few
J gene: TRBJ2-1
V gene: TRBV9
CDR3 protein: CASSVEGDGGWNEQFF
CDR3 DNA: TGTGCCAGCAGCGTAGAGGGGGATGGGGGTTGGAATGAGCAGTTCTTC

D gene: .
CDR3 length: 14
clone size: few
J gene: TRBJ2-1
V gene: TRBV6-5
CDR3 protein: CASTEGRLGVEQFF
CDR3 DNA: TGTGCCAGCACCGAAGGTCGGCTAGGGGTTGAGCAGTTCTTC

D gene: .
CDR3 length: 12
clone size: .
J gene: TRBJ1-1
V gene: TRBV19
CDR3 protein: CASSTLLTEAFF
CDR3 DNA: TGTGCCAGTAGTACCCTTCTCACTGAAGCTTTCTTT

D gene: .
CDR3 length: 17
clone size: .
J gene: TRBJ2-3
V gene: TRBV18
CDR3 protein: CASSPIPGSKRGDTQYF
CDR3 DNA: TGTGCCAGCTCACCGATACCGGGATCAAAAAGAGGAGATACGCAGTATTTT

D gene: .
CDR3 length: 16
clone size: .
J gene: TRBJ2-5
V gene: TRBV9
CDR3 protein: CASSVMGGLNQETQYF
CDR3 DNA: TGTGCCAGCAGCGTCATGGGCGGGCTAAACCAAGAGACCCAGTACTTC

D gene: .
CDR3 length: 14
clone size: .
J gene: TRBJ2-7
V gene: TRBV5-1
CDR3 protein: CASSLDSPSYEQYF
CDR3 DNA: TGCGCCAGCAGCTTGGACAGCCCTTCCTACGAGCAGTACTTC

D gene: TRBD1
CDR3 length: 14
clone size: .
J gene: TRBJ1-2
V gene: TRBV30
CDR3 protein: CAWSGQGALYGYTF
CDR3 DNA: TGTGCCTGGAGTGGACAGGGGGCTCTCTATGGCTACACCTTC

D gene: .
CDR3 length: 12
clone size: .
J gene: TRBJ2-7
V gene: TRBV30
CDR3 protein: CAWSVSGYEQYF
CDR3 DNA: TGTGCCTGGAGTGTAAGCGGGTACGAGCAGTACTTC

D gene: .
CDR3 length: 14
clone size: .
J gene: TRBJ1-4
V gene: TRBV3-1/TRBV3-2
CDR3 protein: CASSQERDYEKLFF
CDR3 DNA: TGTGCCAGCAGCCAAGAGAGGGACTATGAAAAACTGTTTTTT

D gene: TRBD1
CDR3 length: 22
clone size: .
J gene: TRBJ1-5
V gene: TRBV7-8
CDR3 protein: CASSLQISGSGTGGRGNQPQHF
CDR3 DNA: TGTGCCAGCAGCCTACAGATAAGTGGGTCAGGGACAGGGGGCAGGGGCAATCAGCCCCAGCATTTT

D gene: TRBD2
CDR3 length: 15
clone size: .
J gene: TRBJ2-2
V gene: TRBV7-7
CDR3 protein: CASSLAGTRTGELFF
CDR3 DNA: TGTGCTAGCAGCTTAGCGGGGACTCGCACCGGGGAGCTGTTTTTT

D gene: TRBD1
CDR3 length: 16
clone size: .
J gene: TRBJ1-2
V gene: TRBV3-1/TRBV3-2
CDR3 protein: CASSLWTGERGDGYTF
CDR3 DNA: TGTGCCAGCAGCCTATGGACAGGGGAACGGGGCGATGGCTACACCTTC

D gene: .
CDR3 length: 13
clone size: .
J gene: TRBJ1-2
V gene: TRBV5-1
CDR3 protein: CASSLGQLGGYTF
CDR3 DNA: TGCGCCAGCAGCTTAGGACAGTTGGGCGGCTACACCTTC

D gene: .
CDR3 length: 13
clone size: .
J gene: TRBJ1-1
V gene: TRBV7-9
CDR3 protein: CASSLDSNTEAFF
CDR3 DNA: TGTGCCAGCAGCCTCGACAGTAACACTGAAGCTTTCTTT

D gene: .
CDR3 length: 14
clone size: .
J gene: TRBJ1-3
V gene: TRBV9
CDR3 protein: CASSAQTRGNTIYF
CDR3 DNA: TGTGCCAGCAGCGCCCAGACACGCGGAAACACCATATATTTT

D gene: TRBD2
CDR3 length: 15
clone size: .
J gene: TRBJ2-3
V gene: TRBV10-1
CDR3 protein: CASSVSSGVTDTQYF
CDR3 DNA: TGCGCCAGCAGTGTTTCTAGCGGGGTCACAGATACGCAGTATTTT

D gene: .
CDR3 length: 15
clone size: .
J gene: TRBJ2-2
V gene: TRBV5-1
CDR3 protein: CASSSTGKGAGELFF
CDR3 DNA: TGCGCCAGCAGCTCAACAGGGAAGGGGGCCGGGGAGCTGTTTTTT

D gene: .
CDR3 length: 11
clone size: .
J gene: TRBJ1-3
V gene: TRBV20-1
CDR3 protein: CSASPGNTIYF
CDR3 DNA: TGCAGTGCTAGCCCGGGAAACACCATATATTTT

D gene: .
CDR3 length: 13
clone size: .
J gene: TRBJ1-5
V gene: TRBV6-2/TRBV6-3
CDR3 protein: CASSNSYNQPQHF
CDR3 DNA: TGTGCCAGCAGTAACTCCTACAATCAGCCCCAGCATTTT

D gene: .
CDR3 length: 14
clone size: .
J gene: TRBJ2-6
V gene: TRBV2
CDR3 protein: CASSGVSGANVLTF
CDR3 DNA: TGTGCCAGCAGTGGAGTATCCGGGGCCAACGTCCTGACTTTC

D gene: .
CDR3 length: 15
clone size: .
J gene: TRBJ1-5
V gene: TRBV28
CDR3 protein: CASSGHPYSNQPQHF
CDR3 DNA: TGTGCCAGCAGCGGACACCCCTATAGCAATCAGCCCCAGCATTTT

D gene: TRBD1
CDR3 length: 17
clone size: .
J gene: TRBJ1-1
V gene: TRBV10-1
CDR3 protein: CASRSRGRREMNTEAFF
CDR3 DNA: TGCGCCAGCAGATCGAGGGGGCGGAGGGAAATGAACACTGAAGCTTTCTTT

D gene: .
CDR3 length: 16
clone size: .
J gene: TRBJ1-2
V gene: TRBV28
CDR3 protein: CASSPLSGVPDYGYTF
CDR3 DNA: TGTGCCAGCAGCCCCCTATCGGGGGTTCCTGACTATGGCTACACCTTC

D gene: .
CDR3 length: 13
clone size: .
J gene: TRBJ1-3
V gene: TRBV29-1
CDR3 protein: CSVELSTGNTIYF
CDR3 DNA: TGCAGCGTTGAATTGTCAACTGGAAACACCATATATTTT

D gene: TRBD1
CDR3 length: 13
clone size: .
J gene: TRBJ2-3
V gene: TRBV28
CDR3 protein: CASSRQGADTQYF
CDR3 DNA: TGTGCCAGCAGTCGACAGGGTGCAGATACGCAGTATTTT

D gene: TRBD1
CDR3 length: 13
clone size: once
J gene: TRBJ1-2
V gene: TRBV11-3
CDR3 protein: CASSLDRAYGYTF
CDR3 DNA: TGTGCCAGCAGCCTGGACAGGGCCTATGGCTACACCTTC

D gene: TRBD1
CDR3 length: 17
clone size: .
J gene: TRBJ2-1
V gene: TRBV7-2
CDR3 protein: CASSLVTGGVQGNEQFF
CDR3 DNA: TGTGCCAGCAGCTTAGTTACAGGGGGTGTTCAGGGCAATGAGCAGTTCTTC

D gene: TRBD1
CDR3 length: 20
clone size: .
J gene: TRBJ2-6
V gene: TRBV6-4
CDR3 protein: CASSAPSPTGGSSGANVLTF
CDR3 DNA: TGTGCCAGCAGTGCCCCAAGTCCGACAGGGGGGAGCTCTGGGGCCAACGTCCTGACTTTC

D gene: .
CDR3 length: 12
clone size: once
J gene: TRBJ1-1
V gene: TRBV2
CDR3 protein: CASSEFRGEAFF
CDR3 DNA: TGTGCCAGCAGTGAATTTCGGGGGGAAGCTTTCTTT

D gene: .
CDR3 length: 15
clone size: .
J gene: TRBJ1-1
V gene: TRBV10-3
CDR3 protein: CAISESPQGETEAFF
CDR3 DNA: TGTGCCATCAGTGAGTCTCCCCAGGGTGAGACTGAAGCTTTCTTT